This entry lists 23 T cell receptor beta chains sequenced from one sample in a study of T cells after yellow fever vaccination. MiXCR, applied by TCRdb to the 5' RACE reads, yields one record per CDR3 protein. The sample includes more than 95,000 distinct CDR3 sequences, around 9.8% seen only once; the top ten take about 40%. The sequenced sample was CD8+ T cells sorted from PBMCs, obtained on the day of the yellow fever booster vaccination. Receptor source: a man younger than 30 who received the YFV17D yellow fever vaccine.

The chain combines TRBV7-6 with TRBJ1-5; TRBD1 matches at 7 bases. Germline V gives CDR1 SGHVS, CDR2 FNYEAQ. This CDR3 region has 15 residues. J lost 3 bases, V lost 5 bases, and 7 bases had no gene match. As DNA, the CDR3 is TGTGCCAGCAGCCCAGGGACAGCTCCCAATCAGCCCCAGCATTTT. Translating gives CASSPGTAPNQPQHF.

There are a few counts of this clonotype. The chain joins TRBV15 to TRBJ2-2; D is uncertain. The germline gives CDR1 LNHNV, CDR2 YYDKDF (reference sequence). Trimming left V 1 base short and J 6 bases short, with 6 bases between. There are 13 residues in the CDR3. CDR3 coding DNA: TGTGCCACCAGCAGAGTCGGCCCCGGGGAGCTGTTTTTT. Translating it yields CATSRVGPGELFF.

This clonotype was recorded at least ten times. This chain joins TRBV27 and TRBJ2-5, with 7 bases identical to TRBD1. With 1 base clipped from V and 7 bases from J, the junction kept 6 bases outside the gene matches. There are 14 residues in the CDR3. From germline, CDR1 is MNHEY and CDR2 SMNVEV (reference sequence). The CDR3 nucleotides are TGTGCCAGCAGTTTATTAGGGGGCCCGAGGACCCAGTACTTC. Its protein product is CASSLLGGPRTQYF.

The chain joins TRBV4-3 to TRBJ2-7, with D perhaps assigned TRBD1 or TRBD2 (5 bases each). CDR3 size: 15 residues. The V gene lost 0 bases and the J gene lost 2 bases, with 11 bases spanning the gap. Germline assignment: CDR1 LGHNA and CDR2 YSLEER. The CDR3 DNA is TGCGCCAGCAGCCAAGAATGGGACGGTCCCTACGAGCAGTACTTC. Its translation: CASSQEWDGPYEQYF.

V usage is TRBV12-3 or TRBV12-4 and J usage is TRBJ2-3, with 10 bases lining up with TRBD2. V lost 8 bases to trimming and J lost 2 bases; unmatched junction nucleotides: 7. The CDR3 contains 15 residues. The CDR3 sequence: CASLGLAENTDTQYF. The CDR3 coding sequence is TGTGCCAGCTTAGGACTAGCGGAAAACACAGATACGCAGTATTTT.

V usage is TRBV29-1 and J usage is TRBJ1-5; no clear D gene. Germline V gives CDR1 SQVTM, CDR2 ANQGSEA. Trimming removed 4 bases at V and 3 bases at J, with 10 bases between. The CDR3 covers 13 residues. The CDR3 sequence is CSVAPGLNQPQHF. The CDR3 DNA is TGCAGCGTTGCCCCCGGCCTCAATCAGCCCCAGCATTTT.

This clonotype has just a few counts. The chain employs TRBV2 and TRBJ2-3; tentatively, D is TRBD1 (5 bases). The CDR3 length is 17 residues. Germline V gene lookup returns CDR1 SNHLY and CDR2 FYNNEI. Between the trimmed V and J ends, which lost 2 bases and 2 bases, there was a span of 17 bases. The CDR3 DNA reads as TGTGCCAGCAGTGAATGGGGCCACTCCGGGCCCACAGATACGCAGTATTTT. Protein: CASSEWGHSGPTDTQYF.

The chain uses TRBV2 and TRBJ2-7; no clear D. The CDR3 runs to 11 residues. Germline V gene sequence: CDR1 SNHLY, CDR2 FYNNEI. The ends were cut back, 5 bases at V and 2 bases at J, with 4 bases in the middle. Here the CDR3 DNA reads TGTGCCAGCAGTCGAGCCTACGAGCAGTACGTC. It is translated as CASSRAYEQYV.

The CDR3 is CSALLAGGRADTQYF. CDR3 bases: TGCAGTGCCCTGCTAGCGGGGGGGCGAGCAGATACGCAGTATTTT. The chain uses TRBV20-1 and TRBJ2-3; 12 bases agree with TRBD2. The trim removed 6 bases at V and 4 bases at J, leaving 8 bases unmatched. The CDR3 covers 15 residues. Germline-derived CDR1 and CDR2 are DFQATT and SNEGSKA (reference sequence).

This clonotype was observed a handful of times. The chain combines TRBV4-3 with TRBJ2-2, with D perhaps assigned TRBD1 or TRBD2 (5 bases each). The CDR3 is made up of 16 amino acids. V was pared by 1 base and J by 6 bases, with 15 bases between. Germline CDR1 and CDR2: LGHNA and YSLEER. The CDR3 here is CASSQVRRDGAGELFF. CDR3 nucleotides: TGCGCCAGCAGCCAAGTGAGAAGGGACGGGGCCGGGGAGCTGTTTTTT.

In DNA, the CDR3 is TGCAGTGCTCTTGACAGGGGAACTAATGAAAAACTGTTTTTT. Protein: CSALDRGTNEKLFF. This chain uses TRBV20-1 with TRBJ1-4; TRBD1 matches 8 bases. This CDR3 spans 14 amino acids. The J segment lost 1 base and the V segment lost 5 bases, leaving 3 bases of the junction unmatched. Looked up from germline, CDR1 is DFQATT and CDR2 is SNEGSKA (reference sequence).

The chain carries TRBV20-1 and TRBJ1-2; TRBD1 matches 8 bases. Germline V CDR1 and CDR2: DFQATT, SNEGSKA (reference sequence). This CDR3 has 13 residues. CDR3 in DNA: TGCAGCGGGGGACAGGATGGGGACTGGGGCTACACCTTC. Its translation is CSGGQDGDWGYTF.

The V call is TRBV4-3, the J call TRBJ2-3; 14 bases are shared with TRBD2. This CDR3 is built from 17 residues. The V and J ends lost 3 bases and 11 bases, in that order; junction bases with no gene match: 13. Germline lookup yields CDR1 LGHNA and CDR2 YSLEER. The CDR3 loop is CASSQGMTSGGERGQYF. The CDR3 coding sequence is TGCGCCAGCAGCCAGGGGATGACTAGCGGGGGGGAACGTGGGCAGTATTTT.

This chain links TRBV13 with TRBJ2-2; 8 nucleotides agree with TRBD1. Germline V lookup: CDR1 PRHDT, CDR2 FYEKMQ (reference sequence). The junction had 8 bases not matched to a gene; V was cut back by 6 bases and J by 5 bases. The CDR3 loop spans 15 amino acids. The CDR3 DNA sequence: TGTGCCAGCAGTCCCCGGGACAGGATAACCGGGGAGCTGTTTTTT. Translating it yields CASSPRDRITGELFF.

The table lists this clonotype with a few counts. The chain joins TRBV5-1 to TRBJ2-7; 11 nucleotides align to TRBD1. Germline CDR1 reads SGHRS; CDR2 reads YFSETQ. The CDR3 extends over 19 amino acids. V dropped 5 bases and J dropped 3; count of bases not matched to a gene: 19. CDR3 residues: CASSSTGTGGGTSYYEQYF. The CDR3 DNA is TGCGCCAGCAGTTCCACCGGGACAGGGGGAGGAACGTCTTACTACGAGCAGTACTTC.

This clonotype was counted only a few times. This rearrangement joins TRBV12-3 or TRBV12-4 to TRBJ1-2; 8 bases agree with TRBD1. V lost 3 bases and J lost 6; bases outside the gene matches: 6. The CDR3 extends over 14 amino acids. The CDR3, as DNA: TGTGCCAGCAGTTTCGCCCCAGGGGGCGATGGCTACACCTTC. Protein: CASSFAPGGDGYTF.

V gene TRBV14 combines with J gene TRBJ2-5, with D possibly being TRBD2 (6 bases). Germline V CDR1 and CDR2: SGHDN, FVKESK. Trimming left V 0 bases short and J 5 bases short, with 16 bases between. The CDR3 consists of 16 residues. The CDR3 DNA reads as TGTGCCAGCAGCCAAGATCTCGCGGGGATATGGGAGACCCAGTACTTC. Amino acids: CASSQDLAGIWETQYF.

The table lists this clonotype with a few counts. The V gene is TRBV7-8, the J gene TRBJ2-5; TRBD2 matches 8 bases. Germline V gene lookup returns CDR1 SGHVS and CDR2 FQNEAQ. With V trimmed by 2 bases and J by 5 bases, 19 bases remained unmatched. The CDR3 is made up of 19 amino acids. The CDR3 bases are TGTGCCAGCAGCTTAACCAGCTCGAATCTAGCGGGCCCGGGGGAGACCCAGTACTTC. Its protein product is CASSLTSSNLAGPGETQYF.

This clonotype was seen repeatedly, ten times or more. This chain links TRBV23-1 with TRBJ2-5; 8 bases fit TRBD2. TRBV23-1 is given ORF status, its function remaining uncertain. The CDR3 contains 18 residues. Germline trimming cut 8 bases from V and 0 bases from J; bases unmatched to any gene: 17. Written as DNA, the CDR3 is TGCGCCAGCTGTTGCAGGGGCGGGGGGACTTCGTACCAAGAGACCCAGTACTTC. Its translation is CASCCRGGGTSYQETQYF.

This clonotype has more than one count but fewer than ten. The chain links TRBV29-1 to TRBJ2-5, with D possibly TRBD2 on 7 matching bases. CDR3 length equals 15 residues. Trimming cost V 0 bases and J 6 bases, with 17 bases left between them. Per germline, CDR1 SQVTM and CDR2 ANQGSEA. CDR3 amino acids: CSVEDPKGGGQTQYF. CDR3 coding DNA: TGCAGCGTTGAAGATCCGAAGGGGGGAGGGCAGACCCAGTACTTC.

The gene calls are TRBV7-6 and TRBJ2-2, with D possibly being TRBD2 (5 bases). The CDR3 extends over 16 amino acids. The germline CDR1 and CDR2 sequences are SGHVS and FNYEAQ. Trimming took off 3 bases at V and 0 bases at J, with 11 bases between the two ends. The CDR3: CASSLVPGANTGELFF. The CDR3 DNA is TGTGCCAGCAGCTTGGTCCCCGGGGCGAACACCGGGGAGCTGTTTTTT.

This clonotype was detected a few times. The J gene is TRBJ2-2, the V gene TRBV7-9, with D unresolved. Germline V gene data show CDR1 as SEHNR and CDR2 as FQNEAQ (reference sequence). The CDR3 sequence is 15 residues long. Trimming removed 5 bases at V and 4 bases at J, with 14 bases between. The CDR3 here is CASSPGVPVTGELFF. CDR3 DNA: TGTGCCAGCAGCCCGGGCGTCCCGGTCACCGGGGAGCTGTTTTTT.

This clonotype appeared many times. The chain employs TRBV27 and TRBJ2-6, with D unclear. Looked up from germline, CDR1 is MNHEY and CDR2 is SMNVEV (reference sequence). Trimming removed 6 bases at V and 1 base at J, with 7 bases between. This CDR3 has 14 amino acids. CDR3 sequence: CASRAGSGANVLTF. In DNA, the CDR3 is TGTGCCAGCAGAGCCGGGTCTGGGGCCAACGTCCTGACTTTC. Supplemented by reference TRBV27 and TRBJ2-6, the full variable domain reads EAQVTQNPRYLITVTGKKLTVTCSQNMNHEYMSWYRQDPGLGLRQIYYSMNVEVTDKGDVPEGYKVSRKEKRNFPLILESPSPNQTSLYFCASRAGSGANVLTFGAGSRLTVL.